Listed below are T cell receptor beta chains from one sample, sequenced in a study of blood T cells in healthy people across ages. One entry per CDR3 protein results from TCRdb running MiXCR on the 5' RACE reads. The sample has some 930,000 distinct CDR3 sequences, just under 30% seen once. The sample was also linked to a second study, of T cells of mothers and their children.

The sequencing sample was made of blood. Receptors were obtained from a woman between 35 and 50 years old in good health. CDR3s include the opening cysteine and the closing phenylalanine or tryptophan. D genes are given only for firm matches. Not all rows give a size; the values are once, few, many and, for expanded clones, a class.

D: TRBD1; J: TRBJ1-6; size: NA; V: TRBV19; CDR3: CASRDRDSPLHF; DNA: TGTGCCAGCCGGGACAGAGATTCACCCCTCCACTTT
D: NA; J: TRBJ1-5; size: few; V: TRBV2; CDR3: CASSTNQGLNQPQHF; DNA: TGTGCCAGCAGTACCAATCAGGGCCTCAATCAGCCCCAGCATTTT
D: NA; J: TRBJ1-2; size: few; V: TRBV5-1; CDR3: CASSLTSGTVYGYTF; DNA: TGCGCCAGCAGCCTAACATCCGGGACGGTCTATGGCTACACCTTC
D: TRBD1; J: TRBJ2-7; size: NA; V: TRBV7-9; CDR3: CVSSSRDRGDEQYF; DNA: TGTGTCAGCAGCTCCCGGGACAGGGGTGACGAGCAGTACTTC
D: NA; J: TRBJ1-2; size: NA; V: TRBV7-2; CDR3: CASSLGVATVYGYTF; DNA: TGTGCCAGCAGCTTAGGGGTCGCAACCGTCTATGGCTACACCTTC
D: NA; J: TRBJ2-1; size: few; V: TRBV11-3; CDR3: CASSPTQAGANEQFF; DNA: TGTGCCAGCAGCCCCACCCAGGCCGGGGCGAATGAGCAGTTCTTC
D: NA; J: TRBJ2-1; size: NA; V: TRBV30; CDR3: CAWRQGGSYNEQFF; DNA: TGTGCCTGGAGACAGGGAGGGTCCTACAATGAGCAGTTCTTC
D: NA; J: TRBJ2-7; size: NA; V: TRBV7-2; CDR3: CASSSGWAYEQYF; DNA: TGTGCCAGCAGCTCCGGGTGGGCCTACGAGCAGTACTTC
D: TRBD1; J: TRBJ2-2; size: NA; V: TRBV20-1; CDR3: CSALPGTGIVTGELFF; DNA: TGCAGTGCTTTACCCGGGACAGGGATAGTCACCGGGGAGCTGTTTTTT
D: NA; J: TRBJ2-4; size: NA; V: TRBV9; CDR3: CASSDTQIQGEQYF; DNA: TGTGCCAGCAGCGATACCCAAATACAGGGAGAGCAGTACTTC
D: NA; J: TRBJ2-7; size: many; V: TRBV6-1; CDR3: CASSEADSIYEQYF; DNA: TGTGCCAGCAGTGAAGCTGACAGTATCTACGAGCAGTACTTC
D: TRBD1; J: TRBJ1-3; size: NA; V: TRBV4-2; CDR3: CAGSQVWQGASSGNTIYF; DNA: TGTGCCGGCAGCCAAGTTTGGCAGGGGGCGAGCTCTGGAAACACCATATATTTT
D: NA; J: TRBJ2-7; size: NA; V: TRBV6-5; CDR3: CASSYSESGPLGEQYF; DNA: TGTGCCAGCAGTTACTCGGAATCGGGGCCCCTGGGCGAGCAGTACTTC
D: NA; J: TRBJ1-1; size: NA; V: TRBV7-3; CDR3: CASSLNPIGVTEAFF; DNA: TGTGCCAGCAGCTTAAATCCCATAGGGGTCACTGAAGCTTTCTTT
D: NA; J: TRBJ2-4; size: NA; V: TRBV20-1; CDR3: CSATGAYNEQYF; DNA: TGCAGTGCTACAGGGGCGTACAATGAGCAGTACTTC
D: TRBD1; J: TRBJ2-1; size: few; V: TRBV5-1; CDR3: CASSPGTGKGNEQFF; DNA: TGCGCCAGCAGCCCGGGGACAGGGAAAGGGAATGAGCAGTTCTTC
D: NA; J: TRBJ1-2; size: few; V: TRBV12-3/TRBV12-4; CDR3: CAGSLAPGSGYTF; DNA: TGTGCCGGCAGTTTAGCGCCGGGGTCTGGCTACACCTTC